This is a list of T cell receptor beta chains from one sample in a study of molecular identifiers for immune sequencing clone quantification. A single record per CDR3 protein comes from TCRdb applying MiXCR to the PCR reads. The table includes around 300,000 distinct CDR3 sequences, about 23% detected once. Sequencing was performed on naive CD8+ T cells from blood, with Jurkat cell RNA spiked in. All receptors come from a human donor in good health. Some libraries in this study had Jurkat cell RNA spiked in. Both conserved end residues are part of each CDR3. D genes are given only for firm matches. Rows give clone size only sometimes, using once, few, many, or a class for an expanded clone.

clone_size: NA; j_call: TRBJ2-5; d_call: TRBD1; v_call: TRBV27; cdr3_aa: CASSSIRQGAPYQETQYF; cdr3_nt: TGTGCCAGCAGTTCCATCAGACAGGGGGCTCCGTACCAAGAGACCCAGTACTTC
clone_size: NA; j_call: TRBJ2-7; d_call: NA; v_call: TRBV27; cdr3_aa: CASRVGSSYEHYF; cdr3_nt: TGTGCCAGCAGGGTCGGGAGTTCCTACGAGCATTACTTC
clone_size: few; j_call: TRBJ2-5; d_call: NA; v_call: TRBV5-4; cdr3_aa: CASSLAGLQETQYF; cdr3_nt: TGTGCCAGCAGCTTGGCCGGGCTACAAGAGACCCAGTACTTC
clone_size: few; j_call: TRBJ2-3; d_call: NA; v_call: TRBV14; cdr3_aa: CASSLRSLTDTQYF; cdr3_nt: TGTGCCAGCAGCCTCCGGAGTTTAACGGATACGCAGTATTTT
clone_size: many; j_call: TRBJ1-5; d_call: NA; v_call: TRBV6-1; cdr3_aa: CAISVGGNQPQHF; cdr3_nt: TGTGCCATCTCTGTAGGAGGCAATCAGCCCCAGCATTTT
clone_size: few; j_call: TRBJ1-1; d_call: NA; v_call: TRBV30; cdr3_aa: CAWSFHSRQAGAFF; cdr3_nt: TGTGCCTGGAGTTTTCATAGCCGACAGGCGGGAGCTTTCTTT
clone_size: NA; j_call: TRBJ2-2; d_call: TRBD2; v_call: TRBV4-3; cdr3_aa: CASSQVLAGGLNTGELLF; cdr3_nt: TGCGCCAGCAGCCAAGTTCTAGCGGGAGGGTTGAACACCGGGGAGCTGCTTTTT
clone_size: few; j_call: TRBJ1-2; d_call: NA; v_call: TRBV20-1; cdr3_aa: CSALIRILNYGYTF; cdr3_nt: TGCAGTGCCCTCATACGGATCCTTAACTATGGCTACACCTTC
clone_size: many; j_call: TRBJ1-2; d_call: NA; v_call: TRBV4-3; cdr3_aa: CASSPSTFFDGGYGYTF; cdr3_nt: TGCGCCAGCAGCCCGTCCACGTTTTTCGACGGGGGCTATGGCTACACCTTC
clone_size: many; j_call: TRBJ2-3; d_call: TRBD2; v_call: TRBV6-6; cdr3_aa: CASSPTVSSGDGTDTQYF; cdr3_nt: TGTGCCAGCAGCCCCACGGTTTCTAGCGGGGACGGCACAGATACGCAGTATTTT
clone_size: few; j_call: TRBJ2-3; d_call: TRBD2; v_call: TRBV6-5; cdr3_aa: CASSSKAGGLTDTQYF; cdr3_nt: TGTGCCAGCAGTTCTAAAGCGGGGGGGCTTACAGATACGCAGTATTTT
clone_size: many; j_call: TRBJ2-3; d_call: TRBD2; v_call: TRBV10-2; cdr3_aa: CASSAGGAVDTQYF; cdr3_nt: TGCGCCAGCAGTGCGGGGGGGGCCGTAGATACGCAGTATTTT
clone_size: many; j_call: TRBJ2-7; d_call: TRBD2; v_call: TRBV20-1; cdr3_aa: CSADERGASYEQYF; cdr3_nt: TGCAGTGCTGACGAGCGGGGGGCGTCCTACGAGCAGTACTTC
clone_size: few; j_call: TRBJ1-1; d_call: NA; v_call: TRBV2; cdr3_aa: CASSDWAGNLVNTEAFF; cdr3_nt: TGTGCCAGCAGTGATTGGGCAGGGAACCTTGTCAACACTGAAGCTTTCTTT
clone_size: many; j_call: TRBJ2-7; d_call: TRBD1; v_call: TRBV25-1; cdr3_aa: CASSDQGVAYEQYF; cdr3_nt: TGTGCCAGCAGTGATCAGGGGGTCGCCTACGAGCAGTACTTC
clone_size: once; j_call: TRBJ2-7; d_call: NA; v_call: TRBV28; cdr3_aa: CASCPAAYYEQYF; cdr3_nt: TGTGCCAGCTGTCCCGCCGCATACTACGAGCAGTACTTC
clone_size: many; j_call: TRBJ1-1; d_call: NA; v_call: TRBV2; cdr3_aa: CASSESWRAGTEAFF; cdr3_nt: TGTGCCAGCAGTGAAAGTTGGAGGGCGGGCACTGAAGCTTTCTTT
clone_size: many; j_call: TRBJ2-3; d_call: NA; v_call: TRBV7-9; cdr3_aa: CASSLGVLNILTDTQYF; cdr3_nt: TGTGCCAGCAGCTTAGGTGTCCTCAACATACTCACAGATACGCAGTATTTT